The rows below give T cell receptor beta chains drawn from one sample of a study of blood T cell repertoires in COVID-19. The repertoire was sequenced with immunoSEQ multiplex PCR; TCRdb's copy has only in-frame clones and lacks some. This sample has tens of thousands of clones, with around 85% found just once. Source material: peripheral blood. These receptors came from a man aged 55 to 70 with acute or convalescent COVID-19. Each CDR3 is given with its conserved first and last residue. The order of the fields is J gene, D gene, clone size, V gene, CDR3 DNA, CDR3 protein. A D gene is named only where the DNA matches it firmly. Clone size, where shown, is once, few, many, or a class for clones that have expanded.

TRBJ2-2 . once TRBV18 TGTGCCAGCTCATATAGCTACACCACCGGGGAGCTGTTTTTT CASSYSYTTGELFF
TRBJ2-1 . . TRBV11-2 TGTGCCAGCAGCTTTGGGGGGTCTTACTCCTACAATGAGCAGTTCTTC CASSFGGSYSYNEQFF
TRBJ1-1 TRBD1 . TRBV19 TGTGCCAGTAGGTTGACAGGGGCGGACACTGAAGCTTTCTTT CASRLTGADTEAFF
TRBJ2-1 TRBD2 . TRBV3-1/TRBV3-2 TGTGCCAGCAGCCAAGGCGGGACTAGCGGGGGCCCTCTGTGGGATGAGCAGTTCTTC CASSQGGTSGGPLWDEQFF
TRBJ1-1 TRBD1 . TRBV3-1/TRBV3-2 TGTGCCAGCAGCCAAGGGGGGACAGTGAACACTGAAGCTTTCTTT CASSQGGTVNTEAFF
TRBJ2-1 . . TRBV2 TGTGCCAGCAAACCTGTGACCGGGGGGCCCAATGAGCAGTTCTTC CASKPVTGGPNEQFF
TRBJ2-3 TRBD1 . TRBV19 TGTGCCAGTAGTAGGACAGGTGGAGGTTGGACAGATACGCAGTATTTT CASSRTGGGWTDTQYF
TRBJ1-4 . . TRBV15 TGTGCCACCAGCAGAGAGCAGCGATTAGCTAATGAAAAACTGTTTTTT CATSREQRLANEKLFF
TRBJ1-1 TRBD1 . TRBV18 TGTGCCAGCTCACCACAGGGGGCGGACACTGAAGCTTTCTTT CASSPQGADTEAFF
TRBJ2-5 TRBD2 . TRBV19 TGTGCCAGTAGTATAGGGACTAGCGGGGGGGAGACCCAGTACTTC CASSIGTSGGETQYF
TRBJ1-5 . . TRBV19 TGTGCCAGTAGTATACGCGCCGGAGGGGCCCTTAGCAATCAGCCCCAGCATTTT CASSIRAGGALSNQPQHF
TRBJ1-2 . . TRBV4-3 TGCGCCAGCAGCCAAGAAGGAGGGAGCCGTACTATTAACTATGGCTACACCTTC CASSQEGGSRTINYGYTF
TRBJ2-7 . . TRBV6-5 TGTGCCAGCAGTTACGGAGTAGTGTCCTACGAGCAGTACTTC CASSYGVVSYEQYF
TRBJ1-2 . . TRBV30 TGTGCCCGCAGCTTTATTGACCGGACACTTAACTATGGCTACACCTTC CARSFIDRTLNYGYTF
TRBJ1-5 . . TRBV30 TGTGCCTGGAGTGGGGCAGCTACTAGCAATCAGCCCCAGCATTTT CAWSGAATSNQPQHF
TRBJ1-5 . . TRBV5-5 TGTGCCAGCAGCTTGGGTCACGGGGAATTGCCCCAGCATTTT CASSLGHGELPQHF
TRBJ2-7 TRBD2 . TRBV3-1/TRBV3-2 TGTGCCAGCAGCCAAGTAGCCGCGGGGGGGAGCGAGCAGTACTTC CASSQVAAGGSEQYF
TRBJ2-7 . . TRBV6-5 TGTGCCAGCAGTTACCAGGGGTACGAGCAGTACTTC CASSYQGYEQYF
TRBJ1-2 TRBD1 . TRBV25-1 TGTGCCACGGCGGGGACAGGGCGGGGAGTTGTGGGCTACACCTTC CATAGTGRGVVGYTF
TRBJ2-5 . few TRBV7-9 TGTGCCAGCAGCTTATCGGTAGAGACCCAGTACTTC CASSLSVETQYF
TRBJ2-4 . once TRBV3-1/TRBV3-2 TGTGCCAGCAGCCAAGAAAGGGCAGGGGGAGGCATTCAGTACTTC CASSQERAGGGIQYF
TRBJ2-7 TRBD1 . TRBV27 TGTGCCAGCAGTCTTACCGGGACAGGCACCTACGAGCAGTACTTC CASSLTGTGTYEQYF
TRBJ1-1 . . TRBV6-2/TRBV6-3 TGTGCCAGCAGTTTTAACCCCATTCAGGGGAGGAACACTGAAGCTTTCTTT CASSFNPIQGRNTEAFF
TRBJ2-5 TRBD2 . TRBV7-6 TGTGCCAGCAGCTCGACTAGCGGTGCCAAAGAGACCCAGTACTTC CASSSTSGAKETQYF
TRBJ2-3 TRBD2 few TRBV10-1 TGCGCCAGCAGTGAAGGTCGGTCTAGCGGGGAACTCAATACGCAGTATTTT CASSEGRSSGELNTQYF
TRBJ2-3 TRBD1 . TRBV19 TGTGCCAGTAGTATAAGGCAGGGGGCTTCAGATACGCAGTATTTT CASSIRQGASDTQYF
TRBJ2-7 . . TRBV5-1 TGCGCCAGCAGCTTATCGGCGGGGAGCTCCTACGAGCAGTACTTC CASSLSAGSSYEQYF
TRBJ1-1 . . TRBV29-1 TGCAGCGCAGGAGCCGGTGCAAGAGACGAAGAAGCTTTCTTT CSAGAGARDEEAFF
TRBJ2-1 . . TRBV4-1 TGCGCCAGCAGCCTGACAGCCTCCTACAATGAGCAGTTCTTC CASSLTASYNEQFF
TRBJ1-4 . . TRBV27 TGTGCCAGCAGACGGGGTTTGAGTGAAAAACTGTTTTTT CASRRGLSEKLFF
TRBJ2-7 . . TRBV6-5 TGTGCCAGCAGGGGGAGTTTATTATCCTACGAGCAGTACTTC CASRGSLLSYEQYF
TRBJ1-5 . . TRBV24-1 TGTGCCACCAGTGGTGGGGCGGGGAATCAGCCCCAGCATTTT CATSGGAGNQPQHF
TRBJ2-1 . . TRBV27 TGTGCCCTTAGACAGTACTCCTACAATGAGCAGTTCTTC CALRQYSYNEQFF
TRBJ1-2 . . TRBV7-2 TGTGCCAGCAGCGAGACGGAGCCTCATGGCTACACCTTC CASSETEPHGYTF
TRBJ1-4 TRBD1 . TRBV14 TGTGCCAGCAGCCAAGCGAATACAGGGGCACTGTTTTTT CASSQANTGALFF
TRBJ1-2 . once TRBV10-3 TGTGCCATCAGTGGAGAGGGAGGTAACTATGGCTACACCTTC CAISGEGGNYGYTF
TRBJ2-7 . . TRBV20-1 TGCAGTGCTAGTTTTGCCGGTCGCCTTTACGAGCAGTACTTC CSASFAGRLYEQYF
TRBJ1-2 TRBD1 . TRBV15 TGTGCCACCGCACAGGGGCGAGATGGCTACACCTTC CATAQGRDGYTF